This record looks at one TCR beta chain sequence and its context. This clone has only one observation. No antigen is known for it. One base away there is no much larger clone; base qualities are not given. Each collaborating institution followed its own protocols to collect whole blood in K2EDTA tubes. For TCRbeta analysis, collaborators shipped samples in one of three forms: frozen whole blood, isolated PBMCs, or DNA extracted from either of those sample types. The data stem from a study of blood T cell repertoires in COVID-19 (dated by TCRdb to the early 2020s). For the study in its entirety: Samples covering the acute and convalescent phases of COVID-19 were provided by collaborators in the United States, Italy and Spain. The prospective study material was composed of cDNA or gDNA derived from T cells, B-cell-depleted T cells, or PBMCs. The repertoires were made available in a free public database intended to serve as a resource for research on the immune response to SARS-CoV-2. The sample metadata nearly always contained a de-identified subject ID, COVID-19 status, age in years and sex. The dataset comprised deeply sampled blood TCRbeta repertoires from subjects exposed to, actively infected with, or recovered from COVID-19. Samples were obtained from the ongoing ImmuneRACE study (first 160 participants) and from 1,200 or so subjects provided by 6 global collaborators. Where HLA class I and class II types were available, the types were taken from metadata supplied by the sample provider, not from assay-based typing. The full study reports these points: The quantity of clinical and demographic metadata differed by source and by participant and was supplied without curation.

TCRbeta CDR3 regions were amplified from genomic DNA by means of the immunoSEQ Assay, a bias-controlled multiplex PCR. In the paper's pipeline: The number of nucleated cells in each sample was estimated from the amplification of reference gene primers within the assay. To quantify the absolute abundance of each unique TCRbeta CDR3 rearrangement, sequence reads were collapsed and filtered. For each sample, productive Simpson clonality was calculated as the square root of Simpson's diversity index across productive rearrangements. The table was pulled from immuneACCESS by TCRdb, which kept in-frame rearrangements only. Such tables lose some clones; where checked, under half of the loss comes from unresolved V genes, and the rest has no known cause. V, J and clone size derive from that table, while D and trimming were established from the DNA sequence. Counted in this sample were more than 110,000 clones; around 89% of them appeared once. The ten largest clones represent roughly 2.9% of the sample.

From the germline V gene, CDR1 is SGHTA and CDR2 is FQGNSA. The CDR3 sequence holds 15 residues, the cysteine and phenylalanine included. The retained sequence is limited to the CDR3, 45 bases, with the frame set at the first base. At the junction V is shortened by 1 base and J by 0 bases, with 10 bases in between. The receptor was derived from a man aged 55 to 69 with active or convalescent COVID-19. The rearranged chain carries TRBV7-2 and TRBJ2-7; a weak D assignment points to TRBD2 (6 bases agree). The sample was peripheral blood. Here the CDR3 is given as CASSLGGSGSYEQYF. The DNA is as follows: TGTGCCAGCAGCTTAGGCGGTAGCGGCTCCTACGAGCAGTACTTC.